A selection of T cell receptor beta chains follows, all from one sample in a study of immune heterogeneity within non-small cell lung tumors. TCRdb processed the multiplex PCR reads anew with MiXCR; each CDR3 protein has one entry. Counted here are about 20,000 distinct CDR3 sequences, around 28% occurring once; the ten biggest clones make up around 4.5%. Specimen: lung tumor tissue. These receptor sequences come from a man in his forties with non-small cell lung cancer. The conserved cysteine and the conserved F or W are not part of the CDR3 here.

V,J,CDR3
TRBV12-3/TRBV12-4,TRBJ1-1,ASSLARPMNTEAF
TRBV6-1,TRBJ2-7,ASNPGPRSEQY
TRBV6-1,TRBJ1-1,ASRTGANTEAF
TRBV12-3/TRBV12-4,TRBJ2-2,ASSPQGALTGELF
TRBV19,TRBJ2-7,ASSIGGRVHEQY
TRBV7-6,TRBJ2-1,ASSLAVAGGDNEQF
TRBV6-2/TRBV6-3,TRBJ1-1,ASIGRGRNEAF
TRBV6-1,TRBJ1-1,ASSEKGGAGTEAF
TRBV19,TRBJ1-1,ASRPGTLMDTEAF
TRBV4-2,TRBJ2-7,ASSLGLAGGSYEQY
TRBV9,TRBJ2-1,ASSVAGAGGYNEQF
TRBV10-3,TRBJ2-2,AISDWTREGTGELF
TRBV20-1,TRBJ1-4,SARNRRQDEKLF